This TCR beta chain was documented in a study of blood T cells in healthy people across ages. Study results and caveats: Older age coincided with a roughly linear decline in TCR beta diversity per million T cells. Unsorted PBMC material precluded a definitive naive versus antigen-experienced comparison.

In each sample, at least 7 million PBMCs were isolated. Together with a sample-barcoded 5' primer, a J-beta primer mix was included in a second PCR lasting about 6 to 11 cycles. Each single sample gave us at least 2.5 million CDR3-containing paired-end reads. A single record per CDR3 protein comes from TCRdb applying MiXCR to the 5' RACE reads. The sample carries approximately 810,000 distinct CDR3 sequences, around 30% recorded once. This clonotype has just one count. Its antigen is not known. The junction departs from the called germline gene at one end, perhaps through a read error. The CDR3 extends over 15 amino acids.

The TCR was taken from a woman older than 75 in good health. The sample consisted of blood. The gene calls are TRBV12-3 or TRBV12-4 and TRBJ2-5; D is unclear. Here the CDR3 DNA reads TGTGCCATCAGTCATGAGGAATCGGGCCATCCGGAGCAGTACTTC. Its protein is CAISHEESGHPEQYF.